This T cell receptor beta chain was recorded in a study of regulatory T cells in long-lasting Graves disease. Findings and limits, study-wide: Persistent cases favored TRBV28, TRBJ1-2 and TRBJ2-5.

Researchers made TCR beta libraries by using iRepertoire HTBI primers and running Arm-PCR on CDR3 regions. In TCRdb, the multiplex PCR reads were re-called with MiXCR into one record per CDR3 protein. The repertoire holds hundreds of thousands of distinct CDR3 sequences, with 15% to 20% as singletons. With 6 bases clipped from V and 3 bases from J, the junction kept 4 bases outside the gene matches. The length of the CDR3 is 13 residues. Germline V gene lookup returns CDR1 SNHLY and CDR2 FYNNEI. This clonotype was seen repeatedly, ten times or more. Its target is not known. The time point denotes: newly diagnosed GD, antithyroid drugs for less than 3 months. After RNA was extracted from PBMCs, the TCR library was made from it. The sample was also linked to a second study, of T cells in Graves' hyperthyroidism and ophthalmopathy. From that study: Stable disease denoted Graves' hyperthyroidism without ophthalmopathy progression within 18 months. Uncontrolled infection, other autoimmune disease, pregnancy and lactation each barred patients from inclusion. Among thyroid clonotypes expanded above 0.001, most also appeared in blood.

This specimen consisted of peripheral blood mononuclear cells (PBMCs), obtained at new diagnosis, from a patient treated with antithyroid drugs. This clonotype was obtained from a woman in her 30s with Graves disease. The J gene is TRBJ2-7, the V gene TRBV2; 8 bases align to TRBD1. The CDR3 is CASRAGQGYEQYF. For the CDR3, the DNA is TGTGCCAGCAGGGCTGGACAGGGCTACGAGCAGTACTTC.